This TCR beta chain is from a study of OX40 agonist ivuxolimab in advanced cancers. The overall study: Administration of intravenous ivuxolimab to patients occurred every 2 weeks at 0.01 to 10 mg/kg. Of the participants, over 30% had some prior anti-PD-1, anti-PD-L1 or anti-CTLA-4 therapy, which was allowed.

Generated by immunoSEQ multiplex PCR, the TCRdb table keeps only in-frame clones and is missing some. The sample lists roughly 56,000 clones; about 86% were seen once. This clone showed up just a few times. The CDR3 loop spans 16 amino acids. Trimming removed 0 bases at V and 0 bases at J, with 10 bases between. The germline gives CDR1 SGHRS, CDR2 YFSETQ. The chain is built from TRBV5-1 and TRBJ1-3, with unresolved D. The sample here was CD4+ or CD8+ T cells sorted from blood, taken in a trial of the OX40 agonist ivuxolimab. The clonotype comes from an adult with an advanced solid tumor such as melanoma, head and neck, liver or kidney cancer. CDR3 nucleotides: TGCGCCAGCAGCTTGGACGGCACCTTCTCTGGAAACACCATATATTTT. Amino acids: CASSLDGTFSGNTIYF.